The next 3 T cell receptor beta chains were all read from a single sample in a study of beta chain features in type 1 diabetes. Study results and limitations: Significant though moderate, a shortening of TCRB CDR3s appeared in all four CD4+ subsets of Type 1 diabetes patients.

Their target antigens are unknown. All of the isolated RNA was reverse transcribed, so expressed TCRB transcripts were sequenced. Clones were sequenced by immunoSEQ multiplex PCR, and TCRdb holds only the in-frame ones, with some missing. This sample has over 200,000 clones; roughly 10% occur once, and the top ten carry around 0.017%. Sequencing was performed on naive CD4+ T cells from blood. The origin of the receptors is a man aged 25 to 40 with type 1 diabetes.

The chain combines TRBV7-2 with TRBJ2-5; D is ambiguous. V gave up 4 bases and J gave up 5 bases, with 14 bases separating them. Germline loops: CDR1 SGHTA, CDR2 FQGNSA. CDR3 length: 14 amino acids. The CDR3 nucleotides read TGTGCCAGCAGCTCCGAAGTGGGCAGGGAGACCCAGTACTTC. It encodes CASSSEVGRETQYF. The whole variable domain, remainder taken from reference TRBV7-2 and TRBJ2-5, is GAGVSQSPSNKVTEKGKDVELRCDPISGHTALYWYRQSLGQGLEFLIYFQGNSAPDKSGLPSDRFSAERTGGSVSTLTIQRTQQEDSAVYLCASSSEVGRETQYFGPGTRLLVL.

The gene calls are TRBV7-2 and TRBJ2-7, with 10 bases aligning to TRBD1. The CDR3 is made up of 13 amino acids. J was trimmed by 6 bases and V by 5 bases; bases with no gene match: 4. The germline V gene has CDR1 SGHTA and CDR2 FQGNSA. The CDR3 protein is CASSPDRGGEQYF. The CDR3 coding sequence is TGTGCCAGCAGCCCGGACAGGGGGGGCGAGCAGTACTTC.

This chain connects TRBV19 to TRBJ2-7, with D tentatively TRBD1 (6 bases). CDR1 and CDR2 (germline): LNHDA, SQIVND (reference sequence). Trimming removed 7 bases from V and 2 bases from J, with 9 bases in between. This CDR3 region has 12 residues. Here the CDR3 reads CASTGQTYEQYF. The CDR3 nucleotides are TGTGCCAGTACTGGACAGACCTACGAGCAGTACTTC.